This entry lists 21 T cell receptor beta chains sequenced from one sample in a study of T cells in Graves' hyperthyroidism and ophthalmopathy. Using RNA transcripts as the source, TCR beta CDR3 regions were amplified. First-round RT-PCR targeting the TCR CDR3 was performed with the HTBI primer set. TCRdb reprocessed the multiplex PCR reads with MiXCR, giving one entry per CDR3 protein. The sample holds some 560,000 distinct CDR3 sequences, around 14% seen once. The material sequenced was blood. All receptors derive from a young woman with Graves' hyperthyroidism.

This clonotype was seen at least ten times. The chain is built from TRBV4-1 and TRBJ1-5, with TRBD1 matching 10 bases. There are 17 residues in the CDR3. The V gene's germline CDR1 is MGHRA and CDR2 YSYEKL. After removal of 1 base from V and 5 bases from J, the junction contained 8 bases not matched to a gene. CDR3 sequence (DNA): TGCGCCAGCAGCCAAGCCCCGACAGGGGGCGGAGATCAGCCCCAGCATTTT. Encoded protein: CASSQAPTGGGDQPQHF.

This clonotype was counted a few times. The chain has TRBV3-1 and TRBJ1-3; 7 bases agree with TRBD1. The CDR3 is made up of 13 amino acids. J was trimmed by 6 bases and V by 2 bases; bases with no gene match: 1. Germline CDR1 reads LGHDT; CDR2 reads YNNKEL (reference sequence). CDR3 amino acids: CASSQTGENTIYF. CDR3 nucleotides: TGTGCCAGCAGCCAAACAGGGGAAAACACCATATATTTT.

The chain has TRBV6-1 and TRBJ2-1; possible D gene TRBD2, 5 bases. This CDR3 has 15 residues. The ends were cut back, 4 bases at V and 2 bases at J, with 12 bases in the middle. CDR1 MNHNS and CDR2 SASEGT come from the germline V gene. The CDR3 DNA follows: TGTGCCAGCAGTGTGACTACCACCCCCTACAATGAGCAGTTCTTC. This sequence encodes CASSVTTTPYNEQFF.

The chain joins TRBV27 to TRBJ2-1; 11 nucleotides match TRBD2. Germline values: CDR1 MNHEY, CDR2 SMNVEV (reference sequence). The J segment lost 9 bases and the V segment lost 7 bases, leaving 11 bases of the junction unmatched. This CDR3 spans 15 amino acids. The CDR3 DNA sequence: TGTGCCAGCATTAAATCACTAGCGGGAGAAGGTGAGCAGTTCTTC. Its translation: CASIKSLAGEGEQFF.

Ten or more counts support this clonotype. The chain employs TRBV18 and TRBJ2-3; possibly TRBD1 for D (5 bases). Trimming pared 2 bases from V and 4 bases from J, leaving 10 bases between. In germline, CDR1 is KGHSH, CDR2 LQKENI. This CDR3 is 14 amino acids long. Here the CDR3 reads CASSPSGLPDTQYF. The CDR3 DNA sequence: TGTGCCAGCTCACCATCAGGGCTCCCAGATACGCAGTATTTT.

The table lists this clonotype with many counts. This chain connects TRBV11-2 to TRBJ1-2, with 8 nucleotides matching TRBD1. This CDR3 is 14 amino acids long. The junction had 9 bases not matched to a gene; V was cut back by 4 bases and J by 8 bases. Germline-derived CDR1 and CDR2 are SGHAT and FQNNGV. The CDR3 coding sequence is TGTGCCAGCAGCTCCGCGACAGGGGTGAGCGGCTACACCTTC. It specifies CASSSATGVSGYTF.

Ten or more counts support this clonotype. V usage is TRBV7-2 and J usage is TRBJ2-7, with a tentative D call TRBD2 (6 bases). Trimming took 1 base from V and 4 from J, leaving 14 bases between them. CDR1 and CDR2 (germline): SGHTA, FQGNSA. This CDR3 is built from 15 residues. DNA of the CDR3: TGTGCCAGCAGCTTAGTTGGTAGCGGAGATTACGAGCAGTACTTC. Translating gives CASSLVGSGDYEQYF.

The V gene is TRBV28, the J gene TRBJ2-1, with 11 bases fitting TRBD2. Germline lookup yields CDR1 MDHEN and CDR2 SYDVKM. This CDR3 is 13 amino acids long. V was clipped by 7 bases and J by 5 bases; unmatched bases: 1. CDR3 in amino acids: CASMTSGNNEQFF. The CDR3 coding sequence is TGTGCCAGCATGACTAGCGGGAACAATGAGCAGTTCTTC.

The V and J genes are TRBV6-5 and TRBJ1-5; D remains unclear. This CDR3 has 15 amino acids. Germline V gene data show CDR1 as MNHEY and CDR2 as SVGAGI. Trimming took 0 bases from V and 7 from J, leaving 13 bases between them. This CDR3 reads CASSYSIGPQQPQHF. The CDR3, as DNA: TGTGCCAGCAGTTACTCGATAGGGCCGCAACAGCCCCAGCATTTT.

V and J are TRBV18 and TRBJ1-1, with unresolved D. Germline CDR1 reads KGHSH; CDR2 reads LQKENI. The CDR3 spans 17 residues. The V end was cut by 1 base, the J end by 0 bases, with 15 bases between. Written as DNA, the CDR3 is TGTGCCAGCTCACCACGGTCCGCGAGCCAATTGAACACTGAAGCTTTCTTT. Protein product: CASSPRSASQLNTEAFF.

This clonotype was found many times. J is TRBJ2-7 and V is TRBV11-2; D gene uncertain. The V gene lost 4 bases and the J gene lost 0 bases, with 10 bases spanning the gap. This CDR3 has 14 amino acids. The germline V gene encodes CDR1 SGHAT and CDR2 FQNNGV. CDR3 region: CASSSRLSSYEQYF. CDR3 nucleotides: TGTGCCAGCAGCTCTCGATTAAGCTCCTACGAGCAGTACTTC.

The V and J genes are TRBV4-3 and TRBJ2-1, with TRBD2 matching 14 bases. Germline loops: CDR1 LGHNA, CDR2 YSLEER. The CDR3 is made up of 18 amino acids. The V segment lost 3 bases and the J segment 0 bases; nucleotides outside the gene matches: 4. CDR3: CASSQGTSGSFSYNEQFF. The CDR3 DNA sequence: TGCGCCAGCAGCCAGGGGACTAGCGGGAGTTTCTCCTACAATGAGCAGTTCTTC.

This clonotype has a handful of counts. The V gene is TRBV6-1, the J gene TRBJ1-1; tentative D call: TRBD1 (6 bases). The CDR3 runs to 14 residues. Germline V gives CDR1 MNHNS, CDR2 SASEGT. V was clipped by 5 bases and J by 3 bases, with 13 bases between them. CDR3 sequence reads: CASSLTGTHTEAFF. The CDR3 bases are TGTGCCAGCAGTTTAACCGGGACACACACTGAAGCTTTCTTT.

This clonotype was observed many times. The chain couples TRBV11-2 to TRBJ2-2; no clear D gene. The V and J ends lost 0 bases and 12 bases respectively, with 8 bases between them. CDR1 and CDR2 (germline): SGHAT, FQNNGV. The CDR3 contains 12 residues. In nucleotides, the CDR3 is TGTGCCAGCAGCTTAGAAGGCAGTAAGCTGTTTTTT. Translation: CASSLEGSKLFF.

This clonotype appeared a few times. The CDR3 region has the DNA TGTGCCAGCATGGAGGGGGCCAACGTCCTGACTTTC. This codes for CASMEGANVLTF. The rearrangement joins TRBV7-9 to TRBJ2-6; no clear D. The CDR3 spans 12 residues. V was cut by 7 bases and J by 4 bases, with 5 bases left in between. The germline V gene encodes CDR1 SEHNR and CDR2 FQNEAQ (reference sequence).

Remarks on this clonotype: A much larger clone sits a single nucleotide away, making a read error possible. Here the CDR3 reads CASGYDTGSGGYSNEQFF. The CDR3 nucleotides read TGTGCTAGTGGTTACGATACAGGGAGTGGCGGCTATAGCAATGAGCAGTTCTTC. The rearrangement links TRBV12-5 to TRBJ2-1; D is perhaps TRBD1 (6 bases). Germline V gene data show CDR1 as LGHNT and CDR2 as FRNRAP. V lost 4 bases, J lost 6 bases, and 25 bases lay in between. The length of the CDR3 is 18 residues.

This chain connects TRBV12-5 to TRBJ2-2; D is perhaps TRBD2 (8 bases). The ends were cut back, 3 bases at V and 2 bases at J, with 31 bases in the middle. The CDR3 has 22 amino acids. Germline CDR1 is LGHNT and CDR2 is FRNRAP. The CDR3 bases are TGTGCTAGTGGTTTCCCAACCCAACCTAGGGGGCGGGTAGCGGGAAACACCGGGGAGCTGTTTTTT. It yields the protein CASGFPTQPRGRVAGNTGELFF. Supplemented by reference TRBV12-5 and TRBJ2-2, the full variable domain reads DARVTQTPRHKVTEMGQEVTMRCQPILGHNTVFWYRQTMMQGLELLAYFRNRAPLDDSGMPKDRFSAEMPDATLATLKIQPSEPRDSAVYFCASGFPTQPRGRVAGNTGELFFGEGSRLTVL.

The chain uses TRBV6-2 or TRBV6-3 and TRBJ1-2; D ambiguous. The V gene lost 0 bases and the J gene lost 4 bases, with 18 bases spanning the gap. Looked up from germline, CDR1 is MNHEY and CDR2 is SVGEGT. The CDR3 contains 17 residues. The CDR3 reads CASSYSSRGEETYGYTF. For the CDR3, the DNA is TGTGCCAGCAGTTACTCGAGTCGGGGAGAAGAGACCTATGGCTACACCTTC.

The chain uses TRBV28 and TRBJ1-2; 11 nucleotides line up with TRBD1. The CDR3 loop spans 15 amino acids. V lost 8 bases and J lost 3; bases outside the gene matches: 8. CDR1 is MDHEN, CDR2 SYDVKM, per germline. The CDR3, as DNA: TGTGCCAGCGCCACCGGGACAGGGGGAGACTATGGCTACACCTTC. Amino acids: CASATGTGGDYGYTF.

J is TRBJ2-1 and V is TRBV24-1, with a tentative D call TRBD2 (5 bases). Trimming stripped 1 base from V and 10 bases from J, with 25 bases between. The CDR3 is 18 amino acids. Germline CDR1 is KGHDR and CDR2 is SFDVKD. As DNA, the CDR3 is TGTGCCACCAGTGATTTCCGGATTGTAGCGCTTCGTATCTACGAGCAGTTCTTC. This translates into CATSDFRIVALRIYEQFF.

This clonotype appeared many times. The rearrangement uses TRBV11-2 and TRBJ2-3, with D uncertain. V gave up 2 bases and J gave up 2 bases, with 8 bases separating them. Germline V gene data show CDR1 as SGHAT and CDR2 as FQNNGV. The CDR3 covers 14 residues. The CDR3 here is CASSLPGATDTQYF. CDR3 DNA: TGTGCCAGCAGCTTACCCGGCGCCACAGATACGCAGTATTTT.